These 10 T cell receptor beta chains originate from one sample sequenced in a study of chemoradiotherapy in HPV16-positive cancers. The method was immunoSEQ multiplex PCR; TCRdb's version includes in-frame clones alone and lacks a portion of them. Counted here are around 17,000 clones, around 92% occurring once; the ten biggest clones make up roughly 2.4%. The source material was blood, sampled from a patient who underwent chemoradiotherapy. The receptor source for this set is a human donor with HPV-associated anogenital cancer.

This sequence joins TRBV5-6 and TRBJ1-2, with D unclear. CDR3 size: 14 residues. Trimming took off 0 bases at V and 1 base at J, with 7 bases between the two ends. Germline CDR1 and CDR2: SGHDT and YYEEEE. CDR3 nucleotides: TGTGCCAGCAGCTTGGATGAGGTTAACTATGGCTACACCTTC. Protein: CASSLDEVNYGYTF.

The genes are TRBV6-1 and TRBJ2-7, with a weak D call TRBD1 (5 bases). Germline loops: CDR1 MNHNS, CDR2 SASEGT. The CDR3 has 13 residues. V was trimmed by 2 bases and J by 6 bases, leaving 11 bases between them. Here the CDR3 reads CASSERQGTEQYF. The CDR3, as DNA: TGTGCCAGCAGTGAACGGCAGGGCACCGAGCAGTACTTC.

The chain uses TRBV27 and TRBJ2-7; either TRBD1 or TRBD2 may fit D (5 bases each). Trimming cost V 2 bases and J 6 bases, with 11 bases left between them. The CDR3 runs 13 residues. In germline, CDR1 is MNHEY, CDR2 SMNVEV (reference sequence). CDR3: CASSLRLGREQYF. The CDR3 DNA sequence: TGTGCCAGCAGTTTAAGGTTGGGACGCGAGCAGTACTTC.

V is TRBV19 and J is TRBJ1-4; D not certain. Per germline, CDR1 LNHDA and CDR2 SQIVND (reference sequence). The CDR3 runs to 13 residues. Trimming stripped 4 bases from V and 8 bases from J, with 11 bases between. The CDR3 DNA reads as TGTGCCAGTAGTAGGGCTCATGGAGAAAAACTGTTTTTT. Translated: CASSRAHGEKLFF. Full variable domain (outside the CDR3, taken from reference TRBV19 and TRBJ1-4): DGGITQSPKYLFRKEGQNVTLSCEQNLNHDAMYWYRQDPGQGLRLIYYSQIVNDFQKGDIAEGYSVSREKKESFPLTVTSAQKNPTAFYLCASSRAHGEKLFFGSGTQLSVL.

The chain has TRBV5-1 and TRBJ2-5, with 8 bases that match TRBD2. The trim removed 2 bases at V and 5 bases at J, leaving 8 bases unmatched. CDR1 is SGHRS, CDR2 YFSETQ, per germline. CDR3 length: 15 amino acids. As DNA, the CDR3 is TGCGCCAGCAGCTTAAACGGACGGGAGGGGGAGACCCAGTACTTC. It yields the protein CASSLNGREGETQYF.

V gene TRBV27 combines with J gene TRBJ2-2; 11 positions match TRBD1. Looked up from germline, CDR1 is MNHEY and CDR2 is SMNVEV (reference sequence). This CDR3 is 17 amino acids long. With 5 bases clipped from V and 5 bases from J, the junction kept 10 bases outside the gene matches. CDR3 sequence (DNA): TGTGCCAGCAGTACCAGGACAGGGGGCTATAGAACCGGGGAGCTGTTTTTT. It translates to CASSTRTGGYRTGELFF.

This clone appeared a few times. V gene TRBV2 combines with J gene TRBJ1-5, with D maybe TRBD1 (6 bases). The CDR3 extends over 15 amino acids. Trimming shortened V by 2 bases and J by 3 bases, and 11 bases separated the two germline ends. From germline, CDR1 is SNHLY and CDR2 FYNNEI. The CDR3 sequence: CASSEILGANQPQHF. CDR3 bases: TGTGCCAGCAGTGAAATATTGGGGGCCAATCAGCCCCAGCATTTT.

This rearrangement joins TRBV28 to TRBJ2-5; 7 bases line up with TRBD1. This CDR3 contains 15 residues. CDR1 and CDR2 (germline): MDHEN, SYDVKM. V trimming: 5 bases; J trimming: 1 base; junction bases outside the gene matches: 7. CDR3 loop: CASSPQGEGQETQYF. The DNA of the CDR3 is TGTGCCAGCAGTCCGCAGGGGGAAGGCCAAGAGACCCAGTACTTC.

This clone has just a few counts. This rearrangement joins TRBV11-2 to TRBJ1-4; D perhaps matches TRBD1 (6 bases). The V gene lost 2 bases and the J gene lost 5 bases, with 12 bases spanning the gap. The germline V gene has CDR1 SGHAT and CDR2 FQNNGV. The CDR3 has 15 amino acids. The CDR3 bases are TGTGCCAGCAGCTTATGGTACGGGGGCAATGAAAAACTGTTTTTT. Its translation: CASSLWYGGNEKLFF.

J is TRBJ1-1 and V is TRBV6-5; D call uncertain. The V and J ends lost 9 bases and 0 bases respectively, with 5 bases between them. The CDR3 is 11 residues long. Germline lookup yields CDR1 MNHEY and CDR2 SVGAGI. The CDR3 here is CARQMNTEAFF. As DNA, the CDR3 is TGTGCCAGACAGATGAACACTGAAGCTTTCTTT.